Given below is one T cell receptor beta chain in context. Its antigen remains unidentified. The PCR made use of 60 Vbeta and 13 Jbeta primers. Per the authors' pipeline: An analysis that came later counted 77 million or so unique TCR beta chains, 9 million to 12 million shared. Method: immunoSEQ multiplex PCR; TCRdb's copy keeps in-frame clones and lacks some. The D gene and trimming were derived from the DNA, and the V and J assignments and clone size from that table. The sample lists 100,000 or so clones, roughly 80% occurring once. The germline CDR1 and CDR2 sequences are SGDLS and YYNGEE. V lost 4 bases and J lost 7; bases outside the gene matches: 18. This CDR3 spans 18 amino acids. The data belong to a study of cytomegalovirus exposure and HLA in healthy donors. Notes on the study in general: Some V segments could not be told apart, so they were left out, TRBV6-2 and TRBV6-3 among them. It was likely that a cluster of highly shared sequence variants was a sequencing artifact.

The clonotype originates from a female donor in good health and CMV-seronegative. The sample consisted of PBMCs. The chain couples TRBV9 to TRBJ2-4; 9 bases fit TRBD1. CDR3: CASSPSPGQGYGANIQYF. The CDR3 DNA sequence: TGTGCCAGCAGCCCAAGCCCGGGACAGGGATATGGTGCGAACATTCAGTACTTC.